Presented here are 23 T cell receptor beta chains from one specimen sequenced in a study of CXCR3-negative and CXCR3-positive naive CD8 T cells (dated by TCRdb to the late 2010s). No antigen has been assigned to these receptors. What the study reported, not specific to this receptor: TRB CDR3s from CXCR3-positive naive cells showed higher hydrophobicity (lower Kidera factor 4), lower energy, and higher strength and volume indices than CXCR3-negative naive cells.

The instrument was a NextSeq 550. The Human TCR Profiling Kit (MiLaboratory) was used to prepare UMI-labeled 5' RACE TRB cDNA libraries. The reads were reprocessed in TCRdb, with one entry per CDR3 protein sequence and no accompanying DNA. The table kept for this sample lists over 100,000 distinct CDR3 sequences. 0.4% to 0.5% of the sample rests with the top ten. Sequencing was done on a sample of naive CXCR3+ CD8+ T cells from blood. Read against the paper, the sample's cell subset or site label means: CD45RO-CCR7+CD27+CD95- naive CD8+ T cells expressing CXCR3 (TNR3+). The origin of the receptors is a human donor in good health. Some clones in this sample may be carry-over from other donors' samples.

This sequence joins TRBV27 and TRBJ1-2; as DNA is missing, the TRBD1 call by TCRdb cannot be tested. The CDR3 is made up of 15 amino acids. CDR1 MNHEY and CDR2 SMNVEV come from the germline V gene (reference sequence). The CDR3 sequence is CASSSRDTDYYGYTF.

The chain joins TRBV11-3 to TRBJ2-3; as DNA is missing, the TRBD1 call by TCRdb cannot be tested. The CDR3 sequence is 15 residues long. Looked up from germline, CDR1 is SGHNT and CDR2 is YENEEA. This CDR3 is CASSIRTGGEDTQYF.

This chain uses TRBV12-3 or TRBV12-4 with TRBJ2-5; there is no DNA to check the TCRdb D call of TRBD2. This CDR3 is built from 14 residues. This CDR3 is CASGPPAQVETQYF.

CDR3 amino acids: CASSHDRGYEQYF. The chain uses TRBV4-1 and TRBJ2-7; TCRdb calls TRBD1, which cannot be checked without DNA. Germline V CDR1 and CDR2: MGHRA, YSYEKL. The CDR3 is 13 amino acids.

The J gene is TRBJ1-2, the V gene TRBV6-1. This CDR3 has 13 amino acids. Germline loops: CDR1 MNHNS, CDR2 SASEGT. The CDR3 sequence is CASSEAPIYGYTF.

J is TRBJ2-1 and V is TRBV7-9. This CDR3 has 15 residues. Germline CDR1 is SEHNR and CDR2 is FQNEAQ (reference sequence). This chain's CDR3 is CASSYVISSYNEQFF.

The chain joins TRBV28 to TRBJ2-2; there is no DNA to check the TCRdb D call of TRBD1. The CDR3 spans 18 residues. Looked up from germline, CDR1 is MDHEN and CDR2 is SYDVKM. CDR3 sequence reads: CASSLVIPGTTDAGELFF.

The chain uses TRBV6-4 and TRBJ2-1; TCRdb reports TRBD2, a call that lacks DNA to check it against. Germline CDR1 MRHNA, CDR2 SNTAGT. The CDR3 loop spans 14 amino acids. Here the CDR3 reads CASSDSWENNEQFF.

The rearrangement uses TRBV20-1 and TRBJ2-7; TCRdb selects TRBD2, and the lack of DNA leaves this call unchecked. Germline V CDR1 and CDR2: DFQATT, SNEGSKA (reference sequence). This CDR3 is built from 18 residues. The CDR3 here is CSARDTVLLATSGNEQYF.

The chain uses TRBV5-5 and TRBJ2-7; the D call from TCRdb, TRBD1, cannot be confirmed without DNA. The CDR3 is made up of 14 amino acids. The germline gives CDR1 SGHKS, CDR2 YYEKEE (reference sequence). The CDR3 sequence is CASSPDRGSLEQYF.

The chain links TRBV7-2 to TRBJ2-7; TCRdb proposes TRBD1, but this gene call is untestable without DNA. In germline, CDR1 is SGHTA, CDR2 FQGNSA. This CDR3 is 14 amino acids long. CDR3 sequence: CASSLGQWGDEQYF.

The chain couples TRBV6-2 or TRBV6-3 to TRBJ2-7; checking the TCRdb D call of TRBD2 is not possible without DNA. The CDR3 loop spans 20 amino acids. Germline assignment: CDR1 MNHEY and CDR2 SVGEGT. This CDR3 is CASSFRTSGEVLTGVDEQYF.

The chain couples TRBV24-1 to TRBJ2-7. The CDR3 contains 12 residues. Per the germline V gene, CDR1 is KGHDR and CDR2 is SFDVKD. The CDR3 protein is CATSDPDPEQYF.

This chain links TRBV6-5 with TRBJ2-2; TCRdb selects TRBD2, and the lack of DNA leaves this call unchecked. CDR3 length: 18 amino acids. Germline assignment: CDR1 MNHEY and CDR2 SVGAGI. This CDR3 is CASTRRTTLAGETGELFF.

The rearrangement links TRBV7-8 to TRBJ2-7; the TCRdb D gene call, TRBD2, has no DNA to confirm it. The CDR3 sequence is 16 residues long. The germline V gene has CDR1 SGHVS and CDR2 FQNEAQ. The CDR3 sequence is CASSPGGSGRYYEQYF.

The V and J genes are TRBV18 and TRBJ1-1; TCRdb returns TRBD1, unconfirmable since there is no DNA. The CDR3 contains 18 residues. Germline assignment: CDR1 KGHSH and CDR2 LQKENI. The CDR3 loop is CASSPLTPGQGENTEAFF.

The CDR3 is CSAKGGNPPWDTQYF. The J gene is TRBJ2-3, the V gene TRBV29-1; TCRdb outputs TRBD1, but without DNA this stays unchecked. Germline CDR1 SQVTM, CDR2 ANQGSEA. The CDR3 runs to 15 residues.

The rearrangement links TRBV7-6 to TRBJ2-5. The V gene's germline CDR1 is SGHVS and CDR2 FNYEAQ. The CDR3 totals 15 residues. CDR3 protein: CASSLYVAVQETQYF.

CDR3 protein: CASSETGGEQYF. V usage is TRBV25-1 and J usage is TRBJ2-7; the TCRdb call, TRBD1, lacks DNA for checking. Germline V gene sequence: CDR1 MGHDK, CDR2 SYGVNS. The CDR3 covers 12 residues.

The rearrangement joins TRBV20-1 to TRBJ2-2; the TRBD2 assignment by TCRdb is unverifiable without DNA. Germline V lookup: CDR1 DFQATT, CDR2 SNEGSKA (reference sequence). This CDR3 has 17 amino acids. The CDR3 here is CSARIAGAPPNTGELFF.

This rearrangement joins TRBV7-9 to TRBJ1-1. The CDR3 sequence is 14 residues long. Germline CDR1 SEHNR, CDR2 FQNEAQ (reference sequence). CDR3 in amino acids: CASSPRPDGTEAFF.

The rearrangement joins TRBV28 to TRBJ2-3; the TRBD1 assignment by TCRdb is unverifiable without DNA. This CDR3 has 16 residues. Germline V lookup: CDR1 MDHEN, CDR2 SYDVKM. This CDR3 is CASSSPRVSSTDTQYF.

The chain recombines TRBV7-8 with TRBJ2-1; TCRdb designates TRBD2, a call that cannot be tested without DNA. From germline, CDR1 is SGHVS and CDR2 FQNEAQ. CDR3 size: 16 residues. The chain's CDR3 is CASSLQGLAAYNEQFF.